The 27 T cell receptor beta chains below were found in one sample sequenced in a study of T cell responses to AZD1222 COVID-19 vaccine. Clones were sequenced by immunoSEQ multiplex PCR, and TCRdb holds only the in-frame ones, with some missing. The sample has roughly 120,000 clones, 70% to 90% seen once. The material was peripheral blood, obtained on day 0 of AZD1222 vaccination. These receptors originate from an adult in good health.

V is TRBV6-1 and J is TRBJ2-7; 8 bases line up with TRBD1. CDR3 size: 16 residues. CDR1 MNHNS and CDR2 SASEGT come from the germline V gene. V lost 0 bases to trimming and J lost 3 bases; unmatched junction nucleotides: 7. CDR3 sequence (DNA): TGTGCCAGCAGTGAAGCAGGGCAGGGGGCATTCTACGAGCAGTACTTC. Translated: CASSEAGQGAFYEQYF.

V gene TRBV21-1 combines with J gene TRBJ1-4. TRBV21-1 is a known pseudogene. The CDR3 consists of 11 residues. CDR3 sequence (DNA): TGTGCCAGCAGCAATCCCGTAAAACTGTTTTTT. Translation: CASSNPVKLFF.

The CDR3 bases are TGTGCCAGCTCACCGAGGCTAGCGGGGAGCACAGATACGCAGTATTTT. Translated, it gives CASSPRLAGSTDTQYF. The chain joins TRBV18 to TRBJ2-3; 9 nucleotides align to TRBD2. Unmatched junction bases numbered 4, after V lost 3 bases and J lost 0 bases. The CDR3 sequence is 16 residues long. Germline V CDR1 and CDR2: KGHSH, LQKENI.

The V call is TRBV5-1, the J call TRBJ1-1, with TRBD1 identical over 7 bases. Germline trimming cut 2 bases from V and 0 bases from J; bases unmatched to any gene: 4. The CDR3 runs to 15 residues. CDR1 is SGHRS and CDR2 is YFSETQ in the germline V gene. This chain's CDR3 is CASSLHRGLNTEAFF. The DNA of the CDR3 is TGCGCCAGCAGCTTACACAGGGGCCTGAACACTGAAGCTTTCTTT.

This chain connects TRBV28 to TRBJ2-3; D remains unclear. The CDR3 is made up of 13 amino acids. CDR1 MDHEN and CDR2 SYDVKM come from the germline V gene. Trimming cost V 3 bases and J 0 bases, with 4 bases left between them. DNA for the CDR3: TGTGCCAGCAGTTTCCCCAGCACAGATACGCAGTATTTT. Protein: CASSFPSTDTQYF.

This sequence joins TRBV6-5 and TRBJ1-5; D not certain. The CDR3 is 13 residues long. The germline V and J ends were trimmed by 6 bases and 4 bases, with 10 bases remaining between them. CDR1 and CDR2 (germline): MNHEY, SVGAGI. The CDR3 DNA is TGTGCCAGCAGCCAAAACCGGAATCAGCCCCAGCATTTT. Residues: CASSQNRNQPQHF.

This chain links TRBV7-9 with TRBJ1-2; a possible D gene is TRBD1 (6 bases). Trimming left V 0 bases short and J 4 bases short, with 15 bases between. The length of the CDR3 is 16 residues. Germline loops: CDR1 SEHNR, CDR2 FQNEAQ (reference sequence). The CDR3 spells CASSLAGGQGVYGYTF. The CDR3, as DNA: TGTGCCAGCAGCTTAGCGGGGGGCCAGGGAGTCTATGGCTACACCTTC.

The rearrangement links TRBV5-4 to TRBJ2-2; D might be TRBD2 (5 bases). The CDR3 contains 13 residues. V lost 4 bases and J 6 bases, leaving 10 bases between the germline ends. Germline CDR1 SGHNT, CDR2 YYREEE (reference sequence). Written as DNA, the CDR3 is TGTGCCAGCAGCCTAAGACTACCCGGGGAGCTGTTTTTT. It is translated as CASSLRLPGELFF.

A single count supports this clone. Compared with germline, one end of the junction differs, possibly owing to a read error. The chain has TRBV28 and TRBJ1-4; D ambiguous. From germline, CDR1 is MDHEN and CDR2 SYDVKM. The CDR3 totals 17 residues. CDR3 nucleotide sequence: TGTGCCAGCAGTTTTTCCATCGCGGGCGTAACTAATGAGAAACTGTTTTTT. It translates to CASSFSIAGVTNEKLFF.

This clone was seen just once. The rearrangement links TRBV14 to TRBJ2-2; the match to TRBD2 covers 7 bases. The CDR3 is made up of 17 amino acids. CDR1 SGHDN and CDR2 FVKESK come from the germline V gene. V lost 0 bases, J lost 4 bases, and 8 bases stayed unmatched. Written as DNA, the CDR3 is TGTGCCAGCAGCCAAGATCTGGCGGGAGTGGGCACCGGGGAGCTGTTTTTT. This codes for CASSQDLAGVGTGELFF.

This clone was recorded only once. This chain joins TRBV27 and TRBJ1-2, with TRBD1 matching over 10 bases. The ends lost 8 bases at V and 2 bases at J; junction bases unmatched: 5. The CDR3 covers 14 residues. The germline CDR1 and CDR2 sequences are MNHEY and SMNVEV (reference sequence). DNA for the CDR3: TGTGCCAGCGGGGAGGACAGGGGGAACTATGGCTACACCTTC. Its translation: CASGEDRGNYGYTF.

The chain links TRBV28 to TRBJ2-4, with D possibly TRBD1 on 6 matching bases. The CDR3 runs to 14 residues. CDR1 MDHEN and CDR2 SYDVKM come from the germline V gene. Deletions cut 6 bases from V and 0 bases from J, with 9 bases between. The CDR3 reads CASREQGAKNIQYF. The CDR3, as DNA: TGTGCCAGCAGGGAACAGGGAGCCAAAAACATTCAGTACTTC.

CDR3 in DNA: TGTGCCAGCAGCCCGGGCAGGGGGCAGGCCGGGGAGCTGTTTTTT. Protein sequence: CASSPGRGQAGELFF. The gene calls are TRBV11-3 and TRBJ2-2; 8 bases map to TRBD1. Germline CDR1 reads SGHNT; CDR2 reads YENEEA. The CDR3 totals 15 residues. V shed 5 bases, J shed 6 bases, and the junction held 8 bases outside the gene matches. The whole variable domain, filled in from reference TRBV11-3 and TRBJ2-2, reads EAGVVQSPRYKIIEKKQPVAFWCNPISGHNTLYWYLQNLGQGPELLIRYENEEAVDDSQLPKDRFSAERLKGVDSTLKIQPAELGDSAVYLCASSPGRGQAGELFFGEGSRLTVL.

The chain joins TRBV11-3 to TRBJ2-1; tentative D call: TRBD2 (5 bases). The germline V gene has CDR1 SGHNT and CDR2 YENEEA. There are 14 residues in the CDR3. V was shortened by 2 bases and J by 5 bases, with 10 bases between the two germline ends. Here the CDR3 reads CASSLYGADNEQFF. The CDR3 DNA is TGTGCCAGCAGCTTATACGGAGCGGACAATGAGCAGTTCTTC.

The gene calls are TRBV18 and TRBJ1-5; D is uncertain. V lost 6 bases and J 7 bases, leaving 16 bases between the germline ends. The CDR3 has 14 residues. Germline V gives CDR1 KGHSH, CDR2 LQKENI. The CDR3 reads CASSRSGTEQPQHF. CDR3 sequence (DNA): TGTGCCAGCTCCCGCTCTGGAACCGAGCAGCCCCAGCATTTT.

This chain uses TRBV19 with TRBJ1-5; D might be TRBD1 (6 bases). CDR3 length: 16 amino acids. Per the germline V gene, CDR1 is LNHDA and CDR2 is SQIVND (reference sequence). Deletions cut 4 bases from V and 0 bases from J, with 13 bases between. As DNA, the CDR3 is TGTGCCAGTAGTACCGGACAGTTTCTTAGCAATCAGCCCCAGCATTTT. Its protein is CASSTGQFLSNQPQHF.

The chain uses TRBV23-1 and TRBJ2-1; D is uncertain. TRBV23-1 counts as an open reading frame of uncertain function. The CDR3 spans 14 residues. Trimming left V 0 bases short and J 5 bases short, with 8 bases between. DNA of the CDR3: TGCGCCAGCAGTCAATCGTCCCAAAACAATGAGCAGTTCTTC. This sequence encodes CASSQSSQNNEQFF.

The chain uses TRBV7-2 and TRBJ2-1, with D tentatively TRBD1 or TRBD2 (5 bases each). The CDR3 is made up of 14 amino acids. Between the trimmed V and J ends, which lost 8 bases and 0 bases, there was a span of 11 bases. CDR1 is SGHTA, CDR2 FQGNSA, per germline. CDR3 coding DNA: TGTGCCAGCGGACCAGGGAGCTCCTACAATGAGCAGTTCTTC. This translates into CASGPGSSYNEQFF.

The chain employs TRBV19 and TRBJ2-1, with a weak D call TRBD2 (5 bases). Germline CDR1 reads LNHDA; CDR2 reads SQIVND (reference sequence). The CDR3 contains 14 residues. Trimming stripped 9 bases from V and 0 bases from J, with 12 bases between. The CDR3 loop reads CASLPGSSYNEQFF. CDR3 sequence (DNA): TGTGCCAGCCTACCGGGGAGCTCCTACAATGAGCAGTTCTTC. The whole variable domain, remainder taken from reference TRBV19 and TRBJ2-1, is DGGITQSPKYLFRKEGQNVTLSCEQNLNHDAMYWYRQDPGQGLRLIYYSQIVNDFQKGDIAEGYSVSREKKESFPLTVTSAQKNPTAFYLCASLPGSSYNEQFFGPGTRLTVL.

The chain couples TRBV30 to TRBJ1-1; D is undetermined. The CDR3 extends over 10 amino acids. The V gene's germline CDR1 is GTSNPN and CDR2 SVGIG (reference sequence). CDR3 nucleotides: TGTGCTTCTTCCTACAGCGAAGCTTTCTTT. This sequence encodes CASSYSEAFF. The whole variable domain, filled in from reference TRBV30 and TRBJ1-1, reads SQTIHQWPATLVQPVGSPLSLECTVEGTSNPNLYWYRQAAGRGLQLLFYSVGIGQISSEVPQNLSASRPQDRQFILSSKKLLLSDSGFYLCASSYSEAFFGQGTRLTVV.

V gene TRBV28 combines with J gene TRBJ1-6; the D is unclear. V was clipped by 7 bases and J by 9 bases, with 16 bases between them. Germline V gene lookup returns CDR1 MDHEN and CDR2 SYDVKM. CDR3 length equals 14 residues. CDR3 sequence reads: CASTWEGPGSPLHF. CDR3 DNA: TGTGCCAGCACCTGGGAGGGCCCGGGTTCACCCCTCCACTTT.

The chain is built from TRBV30 and TRBJ1-5; 9 bases match TRBD1. Germline CDR1 and CDR2: GTSNPN and SVGIG (reference sequence). This CDR3 region has 14 residues. The V and J ends lost 0 bases and 6 bases, in that order; junction bases with no gene match: 3. In DNA form, the CDR3 reads TGTGCCTGGAGTGTCACAGGGGGCATTCAGCCCCAGCATTTT. It specifies CAWSVTGGIQPQHF.

The chain carries TRBV5-1 and TRBJ1-2; 11 bases fit TRBD1. Germline lookup yields CDR1 SGHRS and CDR2 YFSETQ. J gave up 5 bases and V 4 bases, and 7 bases lay outside the gene matches. The CDR3 is 15 amino acids. The CDR3 protein is CASSPPGTGGYGYTF. DNA for the CDR3: TGCGCCAGCAGCCCCCCCGGGACAGGGGGGTATGGCTACACCTTC.

The V and J genes are TRBV28 and TRBJ1-6; the match to TRBD1 covers 7 bases. Looked up from germline, CDR1 is MDHEN and CDR2 is SYDVKM. The CDR3 sequence is 13 residues long. V shed 10 bases and J 9 bases; nucleotides not matched to a gene: 9. CDR3 DNA sequence: TGTGCCACCATCCCAGGGGGAGGTTCACCCCTCCACTTT. It encodes CATIPGGGSPLHF.

Only a few counts were recorded for this clone. The V gene is TRBV19, the J gene TRBJ2-1, with a tentative D call TRBD2 (6 bases). Germline-derived CDR1 and CDR2 are LNHDA and SQIVND (reference sequence). The CDR3 loop spans 13 amino acids. Trimming cost V 5 bases and J 6 bases, with 11 bases left between them. CDR3 in DNA: TGTGCCAGTAGTGCGGGACTCTTCAATGAGCAGTTCTTC. Its translation: CASSAGLFNEQFF.

The chain couples TRBV6-6 to TRBJ2-3; 12 bases are a match to TRBD2. The germline CDR1 and CDR2 sequences are MNHNY and SVGAGI (reference sequence). The V and J ends lost 6 bases and 6 bases, in that order; junction bases with no gene match: 13. The CDR3 extends over 17 amino acids. DNA for the CDR3: TGTGCCAGCAGCCGAATGGGAGGGACTAGCGGGTCGGATACGCAGTATTTT. Protein sequence: CASSRMGGTSGSDTQYF.

The chain combines TRBV5-8 with TRBJ2-5; 7 bases agree with TRBD1. The CDR3 length is 15 residues. V gave up 4 bases and J gave up 5 bases; unmatched junction bases: 11. Looked up from germline, CDR1 is SGHTS and CDR2 is YDEGEE. The CDR3 region is CASSPLQGSMETQYF. The CDR3 region has the DNA TGTGCCAGCAGCCCCTTACAGGGGAGCATGGAGACCCAGTACTTC. Using reference TRBV5-8 and TRBJ2-5 for the parts outside the CDR3, the full variable domain is EAGVTQSPTHLIKTRGQQATLRCSPISGHTSVYWYQQALGLGLQFLLWYDEGEERNRGNFPPRFSGRQFPNYSSELNVNALELEDSALYLCASSPLQGSMETQYFGPGTRLLVL.